The TCR beta chain described here comes from a study of tumor-infiltrating lymphocytes in primary liver carcinoma. CDR3 length: 14 residues. V lost 1 base, J lost 3 bases, and 7 bases lay in between. Per the germline V gene, CDR1 is SGHVS and CDR2 is FQNEAQ. Study-level results: Tumor samples exhibited a significantly greater top-250-clone fraction than blood samples (p = 0.039).

From 500 ng of total RNA, TCR beta-specific cDNA was reverse-transcribed using a constant-region primer. Modified slightly, ARM-PCR produced TCR beta libraries over three nested multiplex PCR rounds. The study ran its first two PCR rounds for around 9 cycles each, using TRBV1-TRBV30 forward primers and a C-beta reverse primer. TCRdb itself ran the multiplex PCR reads through MiXCR, one entry per CDR3 protein. The profile shows tens of thousands of distinct CDR3 sequences, about 73% of them singletons. This clonotype was observed many times. Its matching antigen is unknown. Each 20-30 mg portion of unsorted bulk tissue served as the source for co-extraction of RNA and DNA. The study enrolled treatment-naive patients with chronic HBV infection.

The chain joins TRBV7-8 to TRBJ1-5; no definite D call. This TCR came from a man aged 40-50 years with primary liver carcinoma and hepatitis B virus infection. Input material: liver tumor tissue from sampling region 3. Documented subset: tumor region T3, left-lateral pole. DNA for the CDR3: TGTGCCAGCAGCTTAGGGACGGTCAATCAGCCCCAGCATTTT. Translated: CASSLGTVNQPQHF.